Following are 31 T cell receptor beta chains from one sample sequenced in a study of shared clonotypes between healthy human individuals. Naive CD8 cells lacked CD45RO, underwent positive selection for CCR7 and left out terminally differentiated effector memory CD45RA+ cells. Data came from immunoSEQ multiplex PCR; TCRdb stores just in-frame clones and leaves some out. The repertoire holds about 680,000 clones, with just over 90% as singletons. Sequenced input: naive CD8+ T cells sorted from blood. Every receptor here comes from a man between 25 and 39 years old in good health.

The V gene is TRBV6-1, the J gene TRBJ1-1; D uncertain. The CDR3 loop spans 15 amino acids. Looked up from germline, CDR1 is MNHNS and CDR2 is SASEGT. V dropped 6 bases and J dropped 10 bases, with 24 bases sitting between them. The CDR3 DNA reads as TGTGCCAGCAGACTACTTACACGGTACGGGTGGGGAGCTTTCTTT. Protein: CASRLLTRYGWGAFF.

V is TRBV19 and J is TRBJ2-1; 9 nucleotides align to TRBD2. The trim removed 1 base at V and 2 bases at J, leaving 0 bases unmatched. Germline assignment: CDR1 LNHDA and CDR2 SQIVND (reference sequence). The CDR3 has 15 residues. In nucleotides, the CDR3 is TGTGCCAGTAGTATAGCTAGCGGGACCTACAATGAGCAGTTCTTC. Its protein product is CASSIASGTYNEQFF.

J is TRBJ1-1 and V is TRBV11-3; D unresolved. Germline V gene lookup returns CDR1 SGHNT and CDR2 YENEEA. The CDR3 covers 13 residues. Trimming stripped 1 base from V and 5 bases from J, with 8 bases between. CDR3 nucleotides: TGTGCCAGCAGCTTAGCTGAATGGACTGAAGCTTTCTTT. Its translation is CASSLAEWTEAFF.

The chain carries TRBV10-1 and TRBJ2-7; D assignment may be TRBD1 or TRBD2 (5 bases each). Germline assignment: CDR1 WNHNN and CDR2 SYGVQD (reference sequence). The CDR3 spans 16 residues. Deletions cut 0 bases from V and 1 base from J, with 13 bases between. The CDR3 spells CASSESGSQGSYEQYF. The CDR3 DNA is TGCGCCAGCAGTGAGTCGGGGAGCCAGGGTTCCTACGAGCAGTACTTC.

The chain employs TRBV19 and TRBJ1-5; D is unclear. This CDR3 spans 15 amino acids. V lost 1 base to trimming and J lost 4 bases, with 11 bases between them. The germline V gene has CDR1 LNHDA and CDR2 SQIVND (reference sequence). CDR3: CASSIAAGYNQPQHF. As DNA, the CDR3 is TGTGCCAGTAGTATAGCGGCAGGTTATAATCAGCCCCAGCATTTT. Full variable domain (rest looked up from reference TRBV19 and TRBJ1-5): DGGITQSPKYLFRKEGQNVTLSCEQNLNHDAMYWYRQDPGQGLRLIYYSQIVNDFQKGDIAEGYSVSREKKESFPLTVTSAQKNPTAFYLCASSIAAGYNQPQHFGDGTRLSIL.

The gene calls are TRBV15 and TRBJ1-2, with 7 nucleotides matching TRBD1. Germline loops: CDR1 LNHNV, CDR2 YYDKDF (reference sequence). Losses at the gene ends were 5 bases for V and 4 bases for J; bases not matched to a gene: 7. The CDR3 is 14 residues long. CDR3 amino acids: CATSGTQGIYGYTF. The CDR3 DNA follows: TGTGCCACCAGCGGCACACAGGGGATCTATGGCTACACCTTC.

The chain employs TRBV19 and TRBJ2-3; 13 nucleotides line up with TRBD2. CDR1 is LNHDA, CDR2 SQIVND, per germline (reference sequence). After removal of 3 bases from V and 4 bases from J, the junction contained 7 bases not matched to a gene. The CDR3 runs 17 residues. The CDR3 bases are TGTGCCAGTAGTATTCCGCGGACTAGCGGGAGTGCAGATACGCAGTATTTT. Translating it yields CASSIPRTSGSADTQYF.

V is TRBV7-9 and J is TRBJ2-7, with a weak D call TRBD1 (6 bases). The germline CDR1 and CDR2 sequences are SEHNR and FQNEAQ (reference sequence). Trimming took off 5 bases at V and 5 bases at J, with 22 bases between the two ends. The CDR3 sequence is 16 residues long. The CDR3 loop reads CASSEQGHLILNEQYF. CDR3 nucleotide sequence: TGTGCCAGCAGCGAACAGGGACACCTGATCCTCAACGAGCAGTACTTC.

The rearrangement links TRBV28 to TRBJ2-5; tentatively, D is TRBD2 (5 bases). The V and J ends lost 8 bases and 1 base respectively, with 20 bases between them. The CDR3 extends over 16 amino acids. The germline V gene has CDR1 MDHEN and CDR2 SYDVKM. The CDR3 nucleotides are TGTGCCAGCCGGCGGACGGACTCTCCTCTCCAAGAGACCCAGTACTTC. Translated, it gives CASRRTDSPLQETQYF. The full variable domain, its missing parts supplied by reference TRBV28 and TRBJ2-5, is DVKVTQSSRYLVKRTGEKVFLECVQDMDHENMFWYRQDPGLGLRLIYFSYDVKMKEKGDIPEGYSVSREKKERFSLILESASTNQTSMYLCASRRTDSPLQETQYFGPGTRLLVL.

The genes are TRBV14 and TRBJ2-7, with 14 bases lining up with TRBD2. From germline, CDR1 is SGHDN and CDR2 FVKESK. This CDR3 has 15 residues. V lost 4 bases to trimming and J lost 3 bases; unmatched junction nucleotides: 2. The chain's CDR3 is CASSLGTSGSYEQYF. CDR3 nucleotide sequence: TGTGCCAGCAGCCTCGGGACTAGCGGGAGCTACGAGCAGTACTTC.

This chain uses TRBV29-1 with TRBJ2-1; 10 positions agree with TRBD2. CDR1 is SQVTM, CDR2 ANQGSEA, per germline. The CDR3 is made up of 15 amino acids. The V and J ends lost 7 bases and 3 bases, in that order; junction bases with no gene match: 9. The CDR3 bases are TGCAGCGCCACACCCACTAGCGGGGTCTACAATGAGCAGTTCTTC. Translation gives CSATPTSGVYNEQFF.

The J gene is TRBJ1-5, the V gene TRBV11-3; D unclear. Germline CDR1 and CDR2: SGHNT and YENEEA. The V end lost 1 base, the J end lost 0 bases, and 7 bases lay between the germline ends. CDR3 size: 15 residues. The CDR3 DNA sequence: TGTGCCAGCAGCTTAGGAGGTTATAGCAATCAGCCCCAGCATTTT. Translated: CASSLGGYSNQPQHF.

The CDR3 DNA is TGCGCCAGCTTTAGCGGGAGGGCCGCTTACAATGAGCAGTTCTTC. It codes for CASFSGRAAYNEQFF. This sequence joins TRBV5-1 and TRBJ2-1, with 11 bases fitting TRBD2. Germline assignment: CDR1 SGHRS and CDR2 YFSETQ. The CDR3 loop spans 15 amino acids. Trimming cost V 7 bases and J 4 bases; bases outside gene matches: 7. The full variable domain, rest sourced from reference TRBV5-1 and TRBJ2-1, is KAGVTQTPRYLIKTRGQQVTLSCSPISGHRSVSWYQQTPGQGLQFLFEYFSETQRNKGNFPGRFSGRQFSNSRSEMNVSTLELGDSALYLCASFSGRAAYNEQFFGPGTRLTVL.

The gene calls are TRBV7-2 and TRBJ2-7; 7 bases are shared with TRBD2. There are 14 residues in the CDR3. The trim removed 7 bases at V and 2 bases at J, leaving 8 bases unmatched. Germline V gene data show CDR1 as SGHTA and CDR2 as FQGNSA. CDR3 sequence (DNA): TGTGCCAGCAACTGGGGGGGACTACCCTACGAGCAGTACTTC. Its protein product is CASNWGGLPYEQYF.

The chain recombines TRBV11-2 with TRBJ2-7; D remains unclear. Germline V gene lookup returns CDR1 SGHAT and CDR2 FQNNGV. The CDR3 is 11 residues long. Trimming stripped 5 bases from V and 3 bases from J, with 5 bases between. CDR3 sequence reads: CASSPFYEQYF. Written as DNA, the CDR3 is TGTGCCAGCAGCCCTTTCTACGAGCAGTACTTC.

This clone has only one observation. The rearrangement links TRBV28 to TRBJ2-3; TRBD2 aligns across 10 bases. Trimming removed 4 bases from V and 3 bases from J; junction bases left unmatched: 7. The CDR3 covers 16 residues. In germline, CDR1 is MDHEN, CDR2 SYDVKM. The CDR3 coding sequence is TGTGCCAGCAGTTATCCCAGCGGGAGGGAGACAGATACGCAGTATTTT. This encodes CASSYPSGRETDTQYF.

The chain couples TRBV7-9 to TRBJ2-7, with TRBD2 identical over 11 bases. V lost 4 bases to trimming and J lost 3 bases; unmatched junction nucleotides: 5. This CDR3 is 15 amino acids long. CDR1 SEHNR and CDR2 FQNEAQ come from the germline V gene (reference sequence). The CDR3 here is CASSSSTSGSYEQYF. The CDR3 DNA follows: TGTGCCAGCAGCTCTAGTACTAGCGGGAGCTACGAGCAGTACTTC.

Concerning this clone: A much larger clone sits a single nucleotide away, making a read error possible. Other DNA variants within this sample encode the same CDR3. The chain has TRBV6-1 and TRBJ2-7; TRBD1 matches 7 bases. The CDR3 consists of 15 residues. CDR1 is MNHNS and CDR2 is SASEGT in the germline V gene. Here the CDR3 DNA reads TGTGCCAGCACGGAGACAGGGAGCGGCTCCTACGAGCAGTATTTC. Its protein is CASTETGSGSYEQYF.

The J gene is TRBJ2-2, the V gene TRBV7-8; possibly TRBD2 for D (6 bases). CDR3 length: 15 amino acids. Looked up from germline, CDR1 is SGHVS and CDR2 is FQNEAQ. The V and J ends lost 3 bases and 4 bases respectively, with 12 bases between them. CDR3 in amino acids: CASSFLGEATGELFF. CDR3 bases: TGTGCCAGCAGCTTTTTAGGGGAGGCCACCGGGGAGCTGTTTTTT.

The CDR3 nucleotides are TGTGCCAGCAGTTTATTCGGACTAGCGCCCGCGAACACCGGGGAGCTGTTTTTT. It yields the protein CASSLFGLAPANTGELFF. J is TRBJ2-2 and V is TRBV28; 9 positions agree with TRBD2. The ends lost 1 base at V and 0 bases at J; junction bases unmatched: 6. Germline values: CDR1 MDHEN, CDR2 SYDVKM. This CDR3 spans 18 amino acids.

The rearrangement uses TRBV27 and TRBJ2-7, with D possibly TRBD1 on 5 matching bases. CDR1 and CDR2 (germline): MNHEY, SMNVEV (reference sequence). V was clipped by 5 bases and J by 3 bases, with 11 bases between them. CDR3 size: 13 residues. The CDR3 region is CASSMTDSYEQYF. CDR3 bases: TGTGCCAGCAGTATGACCGACAGCTACGAGCAGTACTTC.

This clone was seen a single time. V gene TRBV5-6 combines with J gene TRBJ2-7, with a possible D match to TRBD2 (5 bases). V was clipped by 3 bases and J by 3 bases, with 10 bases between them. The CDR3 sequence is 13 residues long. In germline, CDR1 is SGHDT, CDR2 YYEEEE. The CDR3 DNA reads TGTGCCAGCAGCTCAGCGGACCACTACGAGCAGTACTTC. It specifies CASSSADHYEQYF.

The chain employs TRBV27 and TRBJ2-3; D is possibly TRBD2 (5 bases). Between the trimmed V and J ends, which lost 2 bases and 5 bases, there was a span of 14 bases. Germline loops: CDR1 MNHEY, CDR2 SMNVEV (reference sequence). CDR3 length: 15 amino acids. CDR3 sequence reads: CASSLGATGIDTQYF. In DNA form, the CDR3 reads TGTGCCAGCAGTTTAGGAGCCACGGGGATAGATACGCAGTATTTT.

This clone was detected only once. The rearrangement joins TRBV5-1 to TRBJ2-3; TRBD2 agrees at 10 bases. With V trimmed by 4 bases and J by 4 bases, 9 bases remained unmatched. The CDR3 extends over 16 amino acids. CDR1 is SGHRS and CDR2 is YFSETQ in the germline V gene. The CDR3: CASSTRTSGGSDTQYF. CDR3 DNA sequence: TGCGCCAGCAGCACTCGGACTAGCGGAGGTTCAGATACGCAGTATTTT.

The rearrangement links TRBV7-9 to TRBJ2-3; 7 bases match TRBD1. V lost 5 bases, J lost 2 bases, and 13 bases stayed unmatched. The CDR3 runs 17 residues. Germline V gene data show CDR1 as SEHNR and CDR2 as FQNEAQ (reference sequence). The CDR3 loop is CASSHGAGGPPTDTQYF. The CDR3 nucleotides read TGTGCCAGCAGCCATGGGGCAGGGGGACCTCCCACAGATACGCAGTATTTT.

The DNA for the CDR3 is TGTGCCTGGAGTGTAGAACCAGGGGGGATGGCTACGCAGTATTTT. It specifies CAWSVEPGGMATQYF. This chain joins TRBV30 and TRBJ2-3, with D perhaps TRBD1 (7 bases). Germline loops: CDR1 GTSNPN, CDR2 SVGIG (reference sequence). Trimming pared 0 bases from V and 8 bases from J, leaving 18 bases between. The length of the CDR3 is 15 residues. The full variable domain, its missing parts supplied by reference TRBV30 and TRBJ2-3, is SQTIHQWPATLVQPVGSPLSLECTVEGTSNPNLYWYRQAAGRGLQLLFYSVGIGQISSEVPQNLSASRPQDRQFILSSKKLLLSDSGFYLCAWSVEPGGMATQYFGPGTRLTVL.

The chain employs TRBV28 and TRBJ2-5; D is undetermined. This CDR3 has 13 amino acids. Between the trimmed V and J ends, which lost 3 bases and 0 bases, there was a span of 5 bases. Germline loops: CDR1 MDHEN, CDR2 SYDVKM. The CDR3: CASSFRHQETQYF. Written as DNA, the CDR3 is TGTGCCAGCAGTTTTCGTCACCAAGAGACCCAGTACTTC.

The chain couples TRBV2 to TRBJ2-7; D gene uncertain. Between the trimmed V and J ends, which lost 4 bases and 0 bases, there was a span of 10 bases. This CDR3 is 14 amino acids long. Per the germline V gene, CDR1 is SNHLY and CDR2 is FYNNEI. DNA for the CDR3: TGTGCCAGCAGTGGACCACCGCACTCCTACGAGCAGTACTTC. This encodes CASSGPPHSYEQYF.

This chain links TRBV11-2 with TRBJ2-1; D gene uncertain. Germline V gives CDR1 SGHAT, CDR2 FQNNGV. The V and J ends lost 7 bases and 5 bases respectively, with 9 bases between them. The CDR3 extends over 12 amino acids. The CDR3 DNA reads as TGTGCCAGCACGCTGGACCACAATGAGCAGTTCTTC. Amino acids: CASTLDHNEQFF.

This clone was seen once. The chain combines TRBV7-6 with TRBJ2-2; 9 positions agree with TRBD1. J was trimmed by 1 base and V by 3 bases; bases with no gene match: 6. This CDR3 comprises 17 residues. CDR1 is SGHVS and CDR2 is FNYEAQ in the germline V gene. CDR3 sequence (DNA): TGTGCCAGCAGCTTTGCCGGGACAGGGAGGAACACCGGGGAGCTGTTTTTT. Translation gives CASSFAGTGRNTGELFF.

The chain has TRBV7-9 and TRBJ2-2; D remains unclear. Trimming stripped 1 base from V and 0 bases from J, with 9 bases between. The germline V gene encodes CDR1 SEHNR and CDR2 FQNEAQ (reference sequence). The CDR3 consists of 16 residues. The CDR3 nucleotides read TGTGCCAGCAGCTTAGTGGGTGGCGCGAACACCGGGGAGCTGTTTTTT. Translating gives CASSLVGGANTGELFF.